Presented here are 21 T cell receptor beta chains from one specimen sequenced in a study of cytomegalovirus exposure and HLA in healthy donors. Primers included in the PCR were 60 Vbeta and 13 Jbeta primers. The table came from immunoSEQ multiplex PCR; TCRdb's copy has only in-frame clones and leaves some out. The sample has 210,000 or so clones, around three quarters seen once; the top ten hold about 14%. Material: PBMCs. All receptors derive from a man aged 35-49 years in good health and CMV-seronegative.

CDR3 bases: TGTGCCAGCCATAGGAACACTGAAGCTTTCTTT. Amino acids: CASHRNTEAFF. The rearrangement joins TRBV6-1 to TRBJ1-1; no definite D call. Per germline, CDR1 MNHNS and CDR2 SASEGT. The CDR3 has 11 amino acids. Trimming left V 8 bases short and J 1 base short, with 5 bases between.

The J gene is TRBJ1-2, the V gene TRBV28; 11 positions match TRBD1. V lost 3 bases to trimming and J lost 7 bases; unmatched junction nucleotides: 4. Germline V gene data show CDR1 as MDHEN and CDR2 as SYDVKM. The CDR3 extends over 14 amino acids. The CDR3 spells CASSFPGQGGGYTF. The CDR3, as DNA: TGTGCCAGCAGTTTCCCGGGACAGGGGGGTGGCTACACCTTC.

This rearrangement joins TRBV5-1 to TRBJ2-7; D is possibly TRBD1 (6 bases). The germline V and J ends were trimmed by 0 bases and 0 bases, with 13 bases remaining between them. The CDR3 consists of 16 residues. Germline CDR1 is SGHRS and CDR2 is YFSETQ. Here the CDR3 reads CASSLDRADLSYEQYF. The CDR3 DNA sequence: TGCGCCAGCAGCTTGGACAGGGCGGACCTCTCCTACGAGCAGTACTTC. Full variable domain (remainder filled in from reference TRBV5-1 and TRBJ2-7): KAGVTQTPRYLIKTRGQQVTLSCSPISGHRSVSWYQQTPGQGLQFLFEYFSETQRNKGNFPGRFSGRQFSNSRSEMNVSTLELGDSALYLCASSLDRADLSYEQYFGPGTRLTVT.

V usage is TRBV6-5 and J usage is TRBJ1-2; a weak D match, TRBD1 (5 bases). The CDR3 length is 14 residues. Germline values: CDR1 MNHEY, CDR2 SVGAGI. With 2 bases removed from V and 5 bases from J, the gap between germline ends came to 12 bases. The CDR3 sequence is CASSYGAGDYGYTF. The CDR3 nucleotides are TGTGCCAGCAGTTACGGGGCCGGCGATTATGGCTACACCTTC.

The V gene is TRBV7-2, the J gene TRBJ1-1, with D maybe TRBD1 (6 bases). Trimming took off 5 bases at V and 1 base at J, with 8 bases between the two ends. Germline loops: CDR1 SGHTA, CDR2 FQGNSA. The CDR3 extends over 13 amino acids. The CDR3 nucleotides are TGTGCCAGCAGCACGGACAGGAACACTGAAGCTTTCTTT. Encoded protein: CASSTDRNTEAFF.

The rearrangement joins TRBV28 to TRBJ2-5, with D maybe TRBD2 (6 bases). The CDR3 has 13 residues. CDR1 is MDHEN and CDR2 is SYDVKM in the germline V gene. V gave up 3 bases and J gave up 5 bases, with 10 bases separating them. Here the CDR3 DNA reads TGTGCCAGCAGTTTCGGACTACGGGAGACCCAGTACTTC. Its protein product is CASSFGLRETQYF.

V is TRBV9 and J is TRBJ1-4; D gene unclear. Germline lookup yields CDR1 SGDLS and CDR2 YYNGEE. The germline V and J ends were trimmed by 7 bases and 0 bases, with 10 bases remaining between them. CDR3 length: 14 amino acids. The CDR3 loop is CASGVRTTNEKLFF. DNA of the CDR3: TGTGCCAGCGGAGTTAGAACAACTAATGAAAAACTGTTTTTT.

The chain joins TRBV7-9 to TRBJ2-2; 10 bases match TRBD2. CDR1 SEHNR and CDR2 FQNEAQ come from the germline V gene (reference sequence). The J segment lost 7 bases and the V segment lost 5 bases, leaving 7 bases of the junction unmatched. The CDR3 is 15 residues long. The CDR3 bases are TGTGCCAGCAGCCGAACGGGACTAGCGTACGGGGAGCTGTTTTTT. This codes for CASSRTGLAYGELFF.

The gene calls are TRBV10-3 and TRBJ1-1; D perhaps matches TRBD1 (5 bases). Trimming left V 11 bases short and J 0 bases short, with 13 bases between. Germline V gene data show CDR1 as ENHRY and CDR2 as SYGVKD. The CDR3 is 13 residues long. The CDR3 bases are TGTGCCTTTAAGACAGCTATGAACACTGAAGCTTTCTTT. Its protein is CAFKTAMNTEAFF.

This sequence joins TRBV27 and TRBJ1-5, with 7 bases aligning to TRBD1. The V gene's germline CDR1 is MNHEY and CDR2 SMNVEV (reference sequence). The CDR3 is made up of 15 amino acids. V shed 1 base and J 5 bases; nucleotides not matched to a gene: 5. The CDR3 DNA follows: TGTGCCAGCAGTTTATGGGCAGGGGGTGATCAGCCCCAGCATTTT. It encodes CASSLWAGGDQPQHF.

The CDR3 region has the DNA TGTGCCAGCAGCGTAGCCCCGGGACTCCCTGTGCAGTACTTC. It yields the protein CASSVAPGLPVQYF. The chain combines TRBV9 with TRBJ2-7; a weak D match, TRBD2 (6 bases). This CDR3 is 14 amino acids long. V was trimmed by 0 bases and J by 9 bases, leaving 16 bases between them. Germline lookup yields CDR1 SGDLS and CDR2 YYNGEE.

The chain uses TRBV5-6 and TRBJ1-5, with a tentative D call TRBD1 (5 bases). Germline V gene data show CDR1 as SGHDT and CDR2 as YYEEEE. The CDR3 covers 16 residues. The V and J ends lost 3 bases and 4 bases respectively, with 17 bases between them. The CDR3 protein is CASSSRRDAQNQPQHF. The CDR3 bases are TGTGCCAGCAGCTCCCGGCGGGACGCACAAAATCAGCCCCAGCATTTT.

This clone was counted a single time. The V call is TRBV6-1, the J call TRBJ1-5, with 10 bases aligning to TRBD1. CDR3 length: 15 amino acids. Per the germline V gene, CDR1 is MNHNS and CDR2 is SASEGT. The trim removed 5 bases at V and 6 bases at J, leaving 7 bases unmatched. In nucleotides, the CDR3 is TGTGCCAGCAGTCCCGACAGGGGGCGCAGTCAGCCCCAGCATTTT. Translated: CASSPDRGRSQPQHF.

In its sample, this clone was seen a few times. V usage is TRBV7-2 and J usage is TRBJ1-5; unclear D gene. Germline assignment: CDR1 SGHTA and CDR2 FQGNSA. This CDR3 comprises 15 residues. The V end lost 3 bases, the J end lost 3 bases, and 12 bases lay between the germline ends. The CDR3 loop is CASSFSSRYNQPQHF. The CDR3 nucleotides are TGTGCCAGCAGCTTTTCATCGAGGTACAATCAGCCCCAGCATTTT. The complete variable domain, with remaining parts taken from reference TRBV7-2 and TRBJ1-5, reads GAGVSQSPSNKVTEKGKDVELRCDPISGHTALYWYRQSLGQGLEFLIYFQGNSAPDKSGLPSDRFSAERTGGSVSTLTIQRTQQEDSAVYLCASSFSSRYNQPQHFGDGTRLSIL.

As DNA, the CDR3 is TGTGCCACCAGCAGCCCGGGACAGGGGTTTGCCGGGGAGCTGTTTTTT. Its protein product is CATSSPGQGFAGELFF. This rearrangement joins TRBV15 to TRBJ2-2; 10 nucleotides line up with TRBD1. The CDR3 loop spans 16 amino acids. The germline gives CDR1 LNHNV, CDR2 YYDKDF (reference sequence). Unmatched junction bases numbered 7, after V lost 3 bases and J lost 6 bases.

The V gene is TRBV6-6, the J gene TRBJ2-2; the match to TRBD2 covers 7 bases. The V gene's germline CDR1 is MNHNY and CDR2 SVGAGI (reference sequence). V shed 6 bases and J 2 bases; nucleotides not matched to a gene: 9. This CDR3 contains 16 residues. Written as DNA, the CDR3 is TGTGCCAGCAGGGTCCCGGGACTACTCAACACCGGGGAGCTGTTTTTT. It yields the protein CASRVPGLLNTGELFF.

The rearrangement links TRBV11-2 to TRBJ1-2; TRBD1 matches at 8 bases. J lost 4 bases, V lost 6 bases, and 4 bases had no gene match. Germline V gene sequence: CDR1 SGHAT, CDR2 FQNNGV. The CDR3 contains 13 residues. The CDR3 nucleotides read TGTGCCAGCAGACGGGACAGGAGCTATGGCTACACCTTC. It codes for CASRRDRSYGYTF.

V usage is TRBV5-1 and J usage is TRBJ1-1, with TRBD1 as a possible D gene (5 bases). This CDR3 spans 13 amino acids. Germline V gene data show CDR1 as SGHRS and CDR2 as YFSETQ. Trimming cost V 4 bases and J 4 bases, with 11 bases left between them. CDR3 DNA sequence: TGCGCCAGCAGCCCCCCCGGGGGCACTGAAGCTTTCTTT. Amino acid sequence: CASSPPGGTEAFF.

CDR3 DNA sequence: TGTGCCAGCAGCGAGCCGACTAGAGTGGCCGGGGAGCTGTTTTTT. Encoded protein: CASSEPTRVAGELFF. This chain links TRBV9 with TRBJ2-2; a weak D match, TRBD2 (6 bases). This CDR3 comprises 15 residues. CDR1 and CDR2 (germline): SGDLS, YYNGEE. Deletions cut 3 bases from V and 6 bases from J, with 15 bases between.

Only a few counts were recorded for this clone. The genes are TRBV19 and TRBJ2-2; 8 bases fit TRBD1. V was pared by 9 bases and J by 7 bases, with 10 bases of the junction left unmatched. The CDR3 is 14 residues long. CDR1 and CDR2 (germline): LNHDA, SQIVND (reference sequence). CDR3 coding DNA: TGTGCCAGCCGGATTCAGGGGGCCAGCGGGGAGCTGTTTTTT. Its translation is CASRIQGASGELFF.

This sequence joins TRBV4-2 and TRBJ1-2; D gene ambiguous. CDR3 size: 15 residues. Trimming stripped 1 base from V and 2 bases from J, with 11 bases between. From germline, CDR1 is LGHNA and CDR2 YNFKEQ. The CDR3 loop reads CASSQGKAGNYGYTF. Here the CDR3 DNA reads TGTGCCAGCAGCCAAGGAAAGGCGGGGAACTATGGCTACACCTTC.